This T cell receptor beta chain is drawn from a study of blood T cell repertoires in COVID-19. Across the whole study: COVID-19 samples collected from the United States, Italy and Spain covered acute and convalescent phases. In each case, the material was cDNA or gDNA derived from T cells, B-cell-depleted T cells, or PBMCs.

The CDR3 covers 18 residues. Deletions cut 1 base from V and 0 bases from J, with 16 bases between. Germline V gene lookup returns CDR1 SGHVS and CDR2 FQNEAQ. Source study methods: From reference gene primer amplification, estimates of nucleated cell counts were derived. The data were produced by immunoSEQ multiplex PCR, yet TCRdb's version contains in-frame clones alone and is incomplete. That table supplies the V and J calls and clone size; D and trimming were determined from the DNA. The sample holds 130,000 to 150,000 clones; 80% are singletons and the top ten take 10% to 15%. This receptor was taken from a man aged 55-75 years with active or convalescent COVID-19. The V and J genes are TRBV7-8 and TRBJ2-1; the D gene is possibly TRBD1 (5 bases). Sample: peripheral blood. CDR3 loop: CASSLGMVTASSYNEQFF. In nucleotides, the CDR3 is TGTGCCAGCAGCTTAGGAATGGTGACAGCTAGCTCCTACAATGAGCAGTTCTTC.